This TCR beta chain was recovered during a study of T cell repertoires in cytomegalovirus infection. General study findings and limits: Carriers of CMV plus the relevant HLA were identified by cumulative public TCR beta family frequency.

Remarks on this clonotype: Its matching antigen is unknown.

J was trimmed by 9 bases and V by 8 bases; bases with no gene match: 16. The CDR3 runs 15 residues. Germline V gives CDR1 LNHDA, CDR2 SQIVND (reference sequence). One entry per CDR3 protein results from TCRdb running MiXCR on the reads. The sample holds about 310,000 distinct CDR3 sequences, around 25% seen once. The chain links TRBV19 to TRBJ1-3, with 7 bases that match TRBD1. This specimen was cultured PBMCs, taken from culture after CMV antigen stimulation. This sequence originates from a human donor in good health (CMV status not recorded). Some clones in this sample may be carry-over from other donors' samples. Here the CDR3 DNA reads TGTGCCAGTTCAAACCCACAGGGGCCTGAAATCACCATATATTTT. Its protein product is CASSNPQGPEITIYF.